This paragraph reports one TCR beta chain. The sample originates from a study of OX40 agonist ivuxolimab in advanced cancers. Study as a whole: Two patients with cutaneous melanoma and one with hepatocellular carcinoma, three in total, showed partial responses.

This CDR3 is 16 amino acids long. Germline V CDR1 and CDR2: MDHEN, SYDVKM. J was trimmed by 5 bases and V by 5 bases; bases with no gene match: 11. Method: immunoSEQ multiplex PCR; TCRdb's copy keeps in-frame clones and lacks some. Of around 60,000 clones listed, around 90% are singletons. V and J are TRBV28 and TRBJ2-1, with 8 bases identical to TRBD2. The specimen comprised CD4+ or CD8+ T cells sorted from blood, sampled in a trial of the OX40 agonist ivuxolimab. The receptor was derived from an adult with an advanced solid tumor such as melanoma, head and neck, liver or kidney cancer. CDR3 in DNA: TGTGCCAGCAGTCCCTTAGCGGGGCGGCTCGACAATGAGCAGTTCTTC. This gives the protein CASSPLAGRLDNEQFF.